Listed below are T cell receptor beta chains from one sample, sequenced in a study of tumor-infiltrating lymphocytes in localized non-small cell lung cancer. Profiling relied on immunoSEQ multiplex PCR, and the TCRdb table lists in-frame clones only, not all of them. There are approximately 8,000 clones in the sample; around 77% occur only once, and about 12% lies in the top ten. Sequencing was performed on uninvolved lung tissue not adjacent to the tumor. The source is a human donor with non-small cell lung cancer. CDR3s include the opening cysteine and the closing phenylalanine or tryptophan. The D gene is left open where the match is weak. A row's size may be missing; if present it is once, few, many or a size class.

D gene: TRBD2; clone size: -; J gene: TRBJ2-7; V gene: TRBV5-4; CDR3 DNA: TGTGCCAGCAGCCCGACTAGCCGGGACGAGCAGTACTTC; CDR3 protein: CASSPTSRDEQYF
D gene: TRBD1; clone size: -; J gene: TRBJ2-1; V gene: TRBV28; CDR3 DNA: TGTGCCAGCAGTTTGCCGGACAGGGATGAGCAGTTCTTC; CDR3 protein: CASSLPDRDEQFF
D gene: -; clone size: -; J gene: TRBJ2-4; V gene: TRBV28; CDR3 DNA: TGTGCCACCGCGCGCGGGAAAAACATTCAGTACTTC; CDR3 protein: CATARGKNIQYF
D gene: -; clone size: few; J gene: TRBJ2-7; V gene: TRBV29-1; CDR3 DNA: TGCAGCGTTGCACAGCTCTCCTACGAGCAGTACTTC; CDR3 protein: CSVAQLSYEQYF
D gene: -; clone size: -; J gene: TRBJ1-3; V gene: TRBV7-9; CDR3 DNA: TGTGCCAGCAGCCTGACTGGAAACACCATATATTTT; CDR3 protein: CASSLTGNTIYF
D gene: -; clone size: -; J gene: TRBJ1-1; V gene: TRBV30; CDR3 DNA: TGTGCCTGGAGTGGAAAGACAGCCCAACCTGAAGCTTTCTTT; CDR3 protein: CAWSGKTAQPEAFF
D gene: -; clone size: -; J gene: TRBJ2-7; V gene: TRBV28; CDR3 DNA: TGTGCCAGCAGACCGACCTCCTACGAGCAGTACTTC; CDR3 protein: CASRPTSYEQYF
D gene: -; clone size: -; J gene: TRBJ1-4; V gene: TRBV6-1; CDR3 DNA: TGTGCCAGCAGTGAACTCCTTAGGGCAGGAGTGGGCGCAACTAATGAAAAACTGTTTTTT; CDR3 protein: CASSELLRAGVGATNEKLFF
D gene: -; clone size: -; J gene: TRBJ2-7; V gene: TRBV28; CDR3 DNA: TGTGCCAGCGGATACGAGCAGTACTTC; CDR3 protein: CASGYEQYF
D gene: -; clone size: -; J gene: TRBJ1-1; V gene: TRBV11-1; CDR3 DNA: TGTGCCAGCAGCTTGGGGCTCGGGAACACTGAAGCTTTCTTT; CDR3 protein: CASSLGLGNTEAFF
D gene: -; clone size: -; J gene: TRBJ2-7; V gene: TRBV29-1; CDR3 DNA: TGCAGCGTTGAAGATACGGACCCAATTAGCGGCTACGAGCAGTACTTC; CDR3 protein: CSVEDTDPISGYEQYF
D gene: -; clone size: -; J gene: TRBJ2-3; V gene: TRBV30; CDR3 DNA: TGTGCCTGGAGTACCTACAGGGGACTTAGCACAGATACGCAGTATTTT; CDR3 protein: CAWSTYRGLSTDTQYF
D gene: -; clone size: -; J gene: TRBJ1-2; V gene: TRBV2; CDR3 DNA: TGTGCCTGTAGAGGGACACCCTCGAGAGGCTACACCTTC; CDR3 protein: CACRGTPSRGYTF
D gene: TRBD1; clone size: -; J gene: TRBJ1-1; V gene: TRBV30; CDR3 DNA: TGTGCCTACCGGGACAGGGACACTGAAGCTTTCTTT; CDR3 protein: CAYRDRDTEAFF
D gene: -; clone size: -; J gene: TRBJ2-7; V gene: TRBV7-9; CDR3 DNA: TGTGCCAGCAGCGGGGAAGCCTACGAGCAGTACTTC; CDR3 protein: CASSGEAYEQYF
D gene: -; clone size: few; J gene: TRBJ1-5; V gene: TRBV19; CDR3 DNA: TGTGCCAGTAGTATATGGGGTCGGGGGGGCCTCGATAGCAATCAGCCCCAGCATTTT; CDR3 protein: CASSIWGRGGLDSNQPQHF
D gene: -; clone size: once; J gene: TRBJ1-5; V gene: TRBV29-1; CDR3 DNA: TGCAGCGTCGCTTCGACAGACCCAAATCAGCCCCAGCATTTT; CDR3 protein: CSVASTDPNQPQHF
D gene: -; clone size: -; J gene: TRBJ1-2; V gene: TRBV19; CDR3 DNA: TGTGCCAGTAGCCAGGGACGCGACTATGGCTACACCTTC; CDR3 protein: CASSQGRDYGYTF
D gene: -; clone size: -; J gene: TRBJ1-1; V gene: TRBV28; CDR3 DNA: TGTGCCAGCAGTTTATTGGGGGACACTGAAGCTTTCTTT; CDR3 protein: CASSLLGDTEAFF
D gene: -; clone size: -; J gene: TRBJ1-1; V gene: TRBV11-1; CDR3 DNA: TGTGCCAGCAGCTTGGCTCAGAGGGACGCTTTCTTT; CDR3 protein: CASSLAQRDAFF
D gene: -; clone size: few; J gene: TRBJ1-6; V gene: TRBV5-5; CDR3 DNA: TGTGCCAGCAGCCCCCGACAGACCTATAATTCACCCCTCCACTTT; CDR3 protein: CASSPRQTYNSPLHF
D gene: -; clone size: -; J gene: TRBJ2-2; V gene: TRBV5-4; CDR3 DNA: TGTGCCAGCAGGGCCGGGACTGGACGTTTCACCGGGGAGCTGTTTTTT; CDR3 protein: CASRAGTGRFTGELFF
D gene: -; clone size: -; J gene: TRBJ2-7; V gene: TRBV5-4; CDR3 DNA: TGTGCCAGCAGCTTGGAGACAGGAGCACTTTACGAGCAGTACTTC; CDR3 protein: CASSLETGALYEQYF
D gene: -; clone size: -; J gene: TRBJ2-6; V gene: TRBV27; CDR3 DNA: TGTGCCAGCAGTTCCGACTGGGGGGCCAACGTCCTGACTTTC; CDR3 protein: CASSSDWGANVLTF
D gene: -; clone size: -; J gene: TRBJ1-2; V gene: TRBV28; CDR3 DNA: TGTGCCAGCGGCAGGGAAGGAGGCTACACCTTC; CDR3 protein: CASGREGGYTF
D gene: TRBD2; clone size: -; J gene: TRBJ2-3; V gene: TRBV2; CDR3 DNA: TGTGCCAGCCTACTAGCGGAGGGCACAGATACGCAGTATTTT; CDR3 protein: CASLLAEGTDTQYF
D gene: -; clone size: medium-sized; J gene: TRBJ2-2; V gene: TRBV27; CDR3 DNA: TGTGCCAGCAGTTTGTCGGGGGCCAACACCGGGGAGCTGTTTTTT; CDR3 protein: CASSLSGANTGELFF
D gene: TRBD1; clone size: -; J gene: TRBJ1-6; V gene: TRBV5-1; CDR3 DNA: TGCGCCAGCAGCTTGGGGGCCAGGACAGGGACGACTTCACCCCTCCACTTT; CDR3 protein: CASSLGARTGTTSPLHF
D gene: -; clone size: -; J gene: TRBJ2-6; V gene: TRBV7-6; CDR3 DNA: TGTGCCAGCAGCTTCCTTGCGGACTCTGGGGCCAACGTCCTGACTTTC; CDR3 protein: CASSFLADSGANVLTF
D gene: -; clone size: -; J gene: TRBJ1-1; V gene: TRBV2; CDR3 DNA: TGTGCCAGCAGTGACTCGGGGGATAGTGAAGCTTTCTTT; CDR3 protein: CASSDSGDSEAFF
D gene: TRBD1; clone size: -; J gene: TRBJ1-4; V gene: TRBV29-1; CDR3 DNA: TGCAGCGTCGGACAGGGGAGTGAAAAACTGTTTTTT; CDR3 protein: CSVGQGSEKLFF
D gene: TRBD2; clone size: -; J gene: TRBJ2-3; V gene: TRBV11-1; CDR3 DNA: TGTGCCAGCAGCCCGGGACTAGCGGGAGGTAACGCAGATACGCAGTATTTT; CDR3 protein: CASSPGLAGGNADTQYF
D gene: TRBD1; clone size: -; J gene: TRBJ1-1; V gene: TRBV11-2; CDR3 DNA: TGTGCCAGCAACTCACCCAGGGGGGGTACTGAAGCTTTCTTT; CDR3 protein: CASNSPRGGTEAFF
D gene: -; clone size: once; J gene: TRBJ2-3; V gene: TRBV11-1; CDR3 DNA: TGTGCCAGCAGCTTACGTACAGATACGCAGTATTTT; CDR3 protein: CASSLRTDTQYF
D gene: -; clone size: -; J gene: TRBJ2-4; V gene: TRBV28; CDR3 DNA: TGTGCCAGCAGTCGCGGGCAGGGGACTGCCCCGAACTTC; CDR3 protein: CASSRGQGTAPNF
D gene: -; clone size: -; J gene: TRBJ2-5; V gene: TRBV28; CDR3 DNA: TGTGCCAGCAGCCGACCCCTTGGGACCCAGTACTTC; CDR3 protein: CASSRPLGTQYF
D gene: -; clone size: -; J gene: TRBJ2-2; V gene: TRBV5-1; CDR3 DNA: TGCGCCAGCAGCTTTGACTTCACCGGGGAGCTGTTTTTT; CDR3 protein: CASSFDFTGELFF
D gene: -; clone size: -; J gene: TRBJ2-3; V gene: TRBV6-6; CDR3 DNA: TGTGCCAGCAGATCAGGAAGAGATACGCAGTATTTT; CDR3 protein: CASRSGRDTQYF
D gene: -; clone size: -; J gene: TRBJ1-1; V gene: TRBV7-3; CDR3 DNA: TGTGCCAGCAGCTCTTCTTGGACATTTAACACTGAAGCTTTCTTT; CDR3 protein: CASSSSWTFNTEAFF
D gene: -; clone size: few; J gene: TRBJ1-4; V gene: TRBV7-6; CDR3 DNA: TGTGCCAGCAGCTTAGAGGGAGGTGGCGAAAAACTGTTTTTT; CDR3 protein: CASSLEGGGEKLFF
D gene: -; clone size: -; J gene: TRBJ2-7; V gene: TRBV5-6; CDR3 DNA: TGTGCCAGCAGCTTGTCCGTCCGCGGAGTCTTTTACGAGCAGTACTTC; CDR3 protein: CASSLSVRGVFYEQYF
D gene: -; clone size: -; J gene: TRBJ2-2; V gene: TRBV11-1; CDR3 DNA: TGTGCCAGCAGTTCACCATGGACCGGTTACACCGGGGAGCTGTTTTTT; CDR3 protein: CASSSPWTGYTGELFF
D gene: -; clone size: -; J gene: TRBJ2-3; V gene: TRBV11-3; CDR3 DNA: TGTGCCAGCAGCTTTGGGGGAGTGGCTACAGATACGCAGTATTTT; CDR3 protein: CASSFGGVATDTQYF
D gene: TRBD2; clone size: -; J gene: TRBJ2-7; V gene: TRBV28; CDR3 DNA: TGTGCCAGCAGTTTTGCCGGGAGGGCCGGATACGAGCAGTACTTC; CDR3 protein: CASSFAGRAGYEQYF
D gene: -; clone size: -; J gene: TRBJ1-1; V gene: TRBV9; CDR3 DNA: TGTGCCAGCGGGGCAGGGATTGGGTACACTGAAGCTTTCTTT; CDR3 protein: CASGAGIGYTEAFF
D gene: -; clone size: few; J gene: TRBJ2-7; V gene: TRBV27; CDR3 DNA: TGTGCCAGCAGTTTCATTAGCTCCTACGAGCAGTACTTC; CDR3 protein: CASSFISSYEQYF
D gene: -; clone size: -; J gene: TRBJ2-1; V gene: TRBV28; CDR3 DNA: TGTGCCAGCAGCCAGGACCTTGAGCAGTTCTTC; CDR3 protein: CASSQDLEQFF
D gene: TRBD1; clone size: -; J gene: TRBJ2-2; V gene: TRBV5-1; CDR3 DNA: TGCGCCAGCAGCTTGGAACAGGGGACCGGGGAGCTGTTTTTT; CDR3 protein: CASSLEQGTGELFF
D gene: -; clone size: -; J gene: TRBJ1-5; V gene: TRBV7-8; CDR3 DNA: TGTGCCAGCAGCTTTATTGGGACGAGTCAGCCCCAGCATTTT; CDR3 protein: CASSFIGTSQPQHF
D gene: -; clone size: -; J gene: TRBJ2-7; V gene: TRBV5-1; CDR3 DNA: TGCGCCAGCAGCTTGGCGGCCCCTAACGAGCAGTACTTC; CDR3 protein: CASSLAAPNEQYF
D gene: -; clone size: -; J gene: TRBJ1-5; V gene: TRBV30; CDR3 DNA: TGTGCCTGGAGTCCGTATAGCAATCAGCCCCAGCATTTT; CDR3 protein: CAWSPYSNQPQHF
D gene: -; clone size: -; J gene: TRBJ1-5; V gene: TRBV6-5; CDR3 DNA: TGTGCCAGCAGTCGGGACGGGTATCAGCCCCAGCATTTT; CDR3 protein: CASSRDGYQPQHF
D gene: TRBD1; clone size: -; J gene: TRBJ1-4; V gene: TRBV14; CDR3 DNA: TGTGCCAGCAGCCATCGTACCGGGACAGGGAATGAAAAACTGTTTTTT; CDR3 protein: CASSHRTGTGNEKLFF
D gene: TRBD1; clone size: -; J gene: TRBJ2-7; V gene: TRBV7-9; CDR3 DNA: TGTGCCAGCAGTCGGACAGGGGTCTACGAGCAGTACTTC; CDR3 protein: CASSRTGVYEQYF
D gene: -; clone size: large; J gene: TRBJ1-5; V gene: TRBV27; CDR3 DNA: TGTGCCAGCAGTTTAGCCAGGCATAGCAATCAGCCCCAGCATTTT; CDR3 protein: CASSLARHSNQPQHF
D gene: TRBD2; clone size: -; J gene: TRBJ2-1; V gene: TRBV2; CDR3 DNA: TGTGCCAGCAGTACTAGCGGGCTAGGTTTTGAGCAGTTCTTC; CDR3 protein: CASSTSGLGFEQFF
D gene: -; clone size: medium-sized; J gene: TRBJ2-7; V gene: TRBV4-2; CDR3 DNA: TGTGCCAGCAGCCAAGATTGGTCTGAGGGATACGAGCAGTACTTC; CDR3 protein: CASSQDWSEGYEQYF